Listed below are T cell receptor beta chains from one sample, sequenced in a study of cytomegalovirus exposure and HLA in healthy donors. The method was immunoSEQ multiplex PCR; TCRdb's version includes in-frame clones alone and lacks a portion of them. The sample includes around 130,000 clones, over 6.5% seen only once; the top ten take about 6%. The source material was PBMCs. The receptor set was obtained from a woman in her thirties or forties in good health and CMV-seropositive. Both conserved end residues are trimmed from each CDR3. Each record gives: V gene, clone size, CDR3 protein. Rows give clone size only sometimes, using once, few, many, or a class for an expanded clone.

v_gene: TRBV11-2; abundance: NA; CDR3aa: ASRSGEDEF
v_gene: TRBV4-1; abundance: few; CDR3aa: ASSKGAGAPEKLF
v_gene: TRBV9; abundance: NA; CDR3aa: ASSVAGVGTDTQY
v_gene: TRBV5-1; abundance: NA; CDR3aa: ASSLARTALNTEAF
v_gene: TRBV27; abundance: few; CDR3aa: ASSLLGVVNTEAF
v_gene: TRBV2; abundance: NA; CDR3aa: ASSEGGGAQPQH
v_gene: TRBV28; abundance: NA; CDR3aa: ASSLRGPGNSYT
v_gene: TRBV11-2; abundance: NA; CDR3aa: ASSSSPPDRENQPQH
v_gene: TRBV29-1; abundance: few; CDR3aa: SVGDRENQPQH
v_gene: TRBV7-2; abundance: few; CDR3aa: ASSYSTGALRPQH
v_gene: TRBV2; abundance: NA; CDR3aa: ASSVIAGTNTGELF
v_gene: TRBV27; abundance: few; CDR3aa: ASSELAGGDTDTQY
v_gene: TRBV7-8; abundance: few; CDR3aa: ASSSRTGTIGYT
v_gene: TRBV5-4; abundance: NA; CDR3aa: ASSFNLLAGVDGTQY
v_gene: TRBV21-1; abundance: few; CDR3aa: ASSKMDGPGVGSGANVLT
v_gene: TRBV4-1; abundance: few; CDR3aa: ASSFGTGQGYEQY
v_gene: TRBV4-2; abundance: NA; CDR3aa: ASSRLGGSSYNEQF
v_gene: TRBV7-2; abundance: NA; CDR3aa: ASSLNPLWSGGTEAF
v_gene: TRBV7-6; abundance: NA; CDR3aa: ASSLVGPMGSNTEAF
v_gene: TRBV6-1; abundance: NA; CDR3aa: ASSVRDLSLYGYT
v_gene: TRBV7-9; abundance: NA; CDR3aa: ASSLGLQNQPQH
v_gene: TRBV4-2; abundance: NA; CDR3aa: ASSQEWALDTEAF